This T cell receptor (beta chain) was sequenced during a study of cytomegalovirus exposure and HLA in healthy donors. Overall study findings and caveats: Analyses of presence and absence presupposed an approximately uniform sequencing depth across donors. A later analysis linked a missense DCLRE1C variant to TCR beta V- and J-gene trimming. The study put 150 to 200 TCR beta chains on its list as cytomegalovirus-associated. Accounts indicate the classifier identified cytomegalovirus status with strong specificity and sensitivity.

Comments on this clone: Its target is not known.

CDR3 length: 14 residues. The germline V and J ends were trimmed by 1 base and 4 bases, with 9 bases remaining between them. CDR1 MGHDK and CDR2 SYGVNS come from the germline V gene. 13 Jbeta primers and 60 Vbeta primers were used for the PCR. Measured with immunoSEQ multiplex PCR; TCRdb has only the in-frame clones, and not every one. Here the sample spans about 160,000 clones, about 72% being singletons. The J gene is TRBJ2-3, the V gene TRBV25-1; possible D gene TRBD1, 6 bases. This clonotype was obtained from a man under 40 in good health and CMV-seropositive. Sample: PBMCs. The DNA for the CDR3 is TGTGCCAGCAGTGAATTTACAGGGTCAGATACGCAGTATTTT. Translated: CASSEFTGSDTQYF.